This note documents a single TCR beta chain sequence. Its antigen is currently unknown. PCR was performed using 60 Vbeta and 13 Jbeta primers. Clones were sequenced by immunoSEQ multiplex PCR, and TCRdb holds only the in-frame ones, with some missing. The sample yields 100,000 to 150,000 clones, 80% to 90% seen once. The CDR3 runs to 15 residues. Germline CDR1 and CDR2: SGHTA and FQGTGA. The trim removed 5 bases at V and 4 bases at J, leaving 5 bases unmatched. The source of the sample is a study of cytomegalovirus exposure and HLA in healthy donors. Findings and caveats of the study: It was reported in a later analysis that an Asian-associated ancestry cluster showed fewer N-insertions than the 666-donor mean. Rarity marked most TCR sequences, yet some public TCRs occurred in many donors.

The sample comprised PBMCs. The chain uses TRBV7-3 and TRBJ2-3; 11 bases are a match to TRBD2. This TCR was sampled from a woman aged 35 to 49 in good health and CMV-seropositive. CDR3 nucleotide sequence: TGTGCCAGCAGCCTGACTAGCGGGGTTCCAGATACGCAGTATTTT. Translated, it gives CASSLTSGVPDTQYF. Drawing the rest from reference TRBV7-3 and TRBJ2-3, the complete variable domain is GAGVSQTPSNKVTEKGKYVELRCDPISGHTALYWYRQSLGQGPEFLIYFQGTGAADDSGLPNDRFFAVRPEGSVSTLKIQRTERGDSAVYLCASSLTSGVPDTQYFGPGTRLTVL.